This TCR beta chain is from a study of blood T cell repertoires in COVID-19 (dated by TCRdb to the early 2020s). Context from the whole study: Samples covering the acute and convalescent phases of COVID-19 were provided by collaborators in the United States, Italy and Spain. The prospective study material was composed of cDNA or gDNA derived from T cells, B-cell-depleted T cells, or PBMCs. Deeply sampled blood TCRbeta repertoires from subjects exposed to, actively infected with, or recovered from COVID-19 were included in the dataset. The repertoires were made available in a free public database intended to serve as a resource for research on the immune response to SARS-CoV-2. The samples were drawn from two sources: the first 160 participants of the ongoing ImmuneRACE study, and fewer than 1,500 subjects contributed by 6 global collaborators. The sample metadata nearly always contained a de-identified subject ID, COVID-19 status, age in years and sex. Where HLA class I and class II types were available, the types were taken from metadata supplied by the sample provider, not from assay-based typing. Beyond this particular receptor, the publication reports: How much clinical and demographic metadata was included differed by source and by participant, and the metadata was provided uncurated.

Including the terminal cysteine and phenylalanine, the CDR3 comprises 17 residues. Only the CDR3 part of the read is kept: 51 bases, read in frame from the first base. From the germline V gene, CDR1 is MRHNA and CDR2 is SNTAGT. For this chain, trimming is 2 bases at the V end and 7 bases at the J end, and the number of junction bases without a gene match is 16. TCRbeta CDR3 regions were amplified from genomic DNA using the immunoSEQ Assay, a bias-controlled multiplex PCR. As for the original processing: Within the assay, amplification of reference gene primers was used to estimate how many nucleated cells each sample contained. To quantify the absolute abundance of each unique TCRbeta CDR3 rearrangement, sequence reads were collapsed and filtered. For each sample, productive Simpson clonality was calculated as the square root of Simpson's diversity index over productive rearrangements. TCRdb limited this immuneACCESS table to in-frame rearrangements with V and J called. A share of clones is missing; checked studies link under half to unresolved V genes, and the rest is unexplained. The V and J calls and clone size are taken from that table; D and trimming were inferred from the DNA. This sample has over 150,000 clones in its table, and more than 70% of those were observed once. In total, the top ten clones hold roughly a fifth of the sample.

A second Seattle source provided samples from volunteer blood donors who had recovered from COVID-19. Collaborating institutions collected whole blood in K2EDTA tubes following their own protocols. Collaborator samples were shipped for TCRbeta analysis as frozen whole blood, isolated PBMCs, or DNA extracted from either sample type. As to this clone: No antigen is known for it. It has no much larger one-base neighbor in the sample; base qualities were not kept.

Recombination connected TRBV6-4 to TRBJ1-2; TRBD1 fits 7 bases in the junction. Sequencing was carried out using peripheral blood. The source of this sequence is a woman in her 70s who had recovered from COVID-19. The CDR3 reads as follows: CASSDGAVAGGEIGYTF. The nucleotides are TGTGCCAGCAGTGACGGGGCGGTGGCAGGGGGTGAGATTGGCTACACCTTC.